Below are 17 T cell receptor beta chains sequenced from a single sample in a study of T cell responses to AZD1222 COVID-19 vaccine. Here immunoSEQ multiplex PCR was the method, and the copy in TCRdb shows in-frame clones only, minus some. The sample records 110,000 to 150,000 clones, approximately 91% being singletons. Source: peripheral blood, taken 28 days after the second AZD1222 dose. The receptors originated from an adult who received the AZD1222 COVID-19 vaccine.

CDR3 region: CASSLYGGEETQYF. In DNA form, the CDR3 reads TGCGCCAGCAGCCTGTATGGGGGCGAGGAGACCCAGTACTTC. J is TRBJ2-5 and V is TRBV5-1; TRBD1 is a possible D gene (6 bases). V was trimmed by 4 bases and J by 5 bases, leaving 15 bases between them. Germline V gene data show CDR1 as SGHRS and CDR2 as YFSETQ. The CDR3 length is 14 residues.

This clone showed up many times. The chain couples TRBV9 to TRBJ1-1; 9 bases match TRBD1. V was clipped by 0 bases and J by 2 bases; unmatched bases: 2. Germline CDR1 SGDLS, CDR2 YYNGEE. The CDR3 extends over 15 amino acids. This CDR3 reads CASSVAGQGNTEAFF. The DNA for the CDR3 is TGTGCCAGCAGCGTAGCGGGACAGGGAAACACTGAAGCTTTCTTT.

This clone was found once. This sequence joins TRBV7-8 and TRBJ1-2; D is unclear. There are 14 residues in the CDR3. Trimming removed 5 bases from V and 0 bases from J, with 10 bases in between. From germline, CDR1 is SGHVS and CDR2 FQNEAQ. CDR3 sequence reads: CASSAIGTNYGYTF. CDR3 nucleotides: TGTGCCAGCAGCGCCATCGGTACTAACTATGGCTACACCTTC.

The count of this clone is one. V gene TRBV7-2 combines with J gene TRBJ1-4; TRBD1 matches 7 bases. This CDR3 comprises 15 residues. CDR1 is SGHTA and CDR2 is FQGNSA in the germline V gene. The J segment lost 3 bases and the V segment lost 4 bases, leaving 5 bases of the junction unmatched. CDR3 sequence: CASSSWTGPNEKLFF. The CDR3 nucleotides read TGTGCCAGCAGCTCGTGGACAGGACCTAATGAAAAACTGTTTTTT.

This chain connects TRBV27 to TRBJ2-5; 7 bases line up with TRBD1. The J segment lost 0 bases and the V segment lost 2 bases, leaving 3 bases of the junction unmatched. Per the germline V gene, CDR1 is MNHEY and CDR2 is SMNVEV (reference sequence). This CDR3 is built from 15 residues. The CDR3: CASSLQTGHQETQYF. The CDR3, as DNA: TGTGCCAGCAGTTTACAGACAGGGCACCAAGAGACCCAGTACTTC.

This sequence joins TRBV4-1 and TRBJ1-6; a possible D gene is TRBD1 (6 bases). The V and J ends lost 3 bases and 7 bases respectively, with 13 bases between them. CDR1 MGHRA and CDR2 YSYEKL come from the germline V gene. CDR3 size: 15 residues. The chain's CDR3 is CASSQRGAENSPLHF. Here the CDR3 DNA reads TGCGCCAGCAGCCAGAGGGGGGCGGAAAATTCACCCCTCCACTTT.

The rearrangement links TRBV9 to TRBJ2-3; D is possibly TRBD1 or TRBD2 (7 bases each). The CDR3 contains 17 residues. V was pared by 0 bases and J by 0 bases, with 14 bases between. The germline CDR1 and CDR2 sequences are SGDLS and YYNGEE. The CDR3 DNA follows: TGTGCCAGCAGCGTAGATGGGAGGGGGCCTAGCACAGATACGCAGTATTTT. Translated, it gives CASSVDGRGPSTDTQYF.

The rearrangement uses TRBV4-1 and TRBJ1-2; D uncertain. Germline V gene lookup returns CDR1 MGHRA and CDR2 YSYEKL. The CDR3 is made up of 12 amino acids. Trimming stripped 0 bases from V and 8 bases from J, with 7 bases between. CDR3 nucleotide sequence: TGCGCCAGCAGCCAAGATGCGGGCGGCTACACCTTC. This encodes CASSQDAGGYTF.

The chain couples TRBV3-1 (or the pseudogene TRBV3-2) to TRBJ2-5, with D perhaps given as TRBD1 or TRBD2 (6 bases each). Germline CDR1 and CDR2: LGHDT and YNNKEL (reference sequence). The V gene lost 0 bases and the J gene lost 1 base, with 12 bases spanning the gap. The CDR3 runs 16 residues. This CDR3 reads CASSQEIPGAQETQYF. CDR3 nucleotide sequence: TGTGCCAGCAGCCAAGAAATCCCGGGGGCCCAAGAGACCCAGTACTTC.

The CDR3 DNA reads TGTGCCAGCAGTGTAGACAGAAGCTCCTACGAGCAGTACTTC. It is translated as CASSVDRSSYEQYF. The rearrangement uses TRBV2 and TRBJ2-7; maybe TRBD1 (5 bases). The CDR3 runs to 14 residues. Germline V gives CDR1 SNHLY, CDR2 FYNNEI. Between the trimmed V and J ends, which lost 4 bases and 0 bases, there was a span of 10 bases.

The genes are TRBV5-4 and TRBJ1-1; D gene ambiguous. This CDR3 is built from 16 residues. Germline loops: CDR1 SGHNT, CDR2 YYREEE (reference sequence). V lost 4 bases and J 0 bases, leaving 16 bases between the germline ends. The CDR3 loop reads CASSITSHGMNTEAFF. DNA for the CDR3: TGTGCCAGCAGCATTACCTCACATGGAATGAACACTGAAGCTTTCTTT. Supplemented by reference TRBV5-4 and TRBJ1-1, the full variable domain reads ETGVTQSPTHLIKTRGQQVTLRCSSQSGHNTVSWYQQALGQGPQFIFQYYREEENGRGNFPPRFSGLQFPNYSSELNVNALELDDSALYLCASSITSHGMNTEAFFGQGTRLTVV.

The rearrangement uses TRBV7-9 and TRBJ1-2; D possibly corresponds to TRBD1 (6 bases). Per the germline V gene, CDR1 is SEHNR and CDR2 is FQNEAQ (reference sequence). Trimming removed 4 bases at V and 8 bases at J, with 17 bases between. This CDR3 spans 14 amino acids. Here the CDR3 DNA reads TGTGCCAGCAGCTATCCTGAACGGGGGGGCGGCTACACCTTC. It translates to CASSYPERGGGYTF.

V gene TRBV7-9 combines with J gene TRBJ1-2; no clear D gene. Trimming removed 5 bases at V and 1 base at J, with 20 bases between. Germline V CDR1 and CDR2: SEHNR, FQNEAQ (reference sequence). The CDR3 has 17 residues. The chain's CDR3 is CASSRGGRARNNYGYTF. The CDR3 DNA follows: TGTGCCAGCAGCCGGGGAGGGCGCGCTAGGAATAACTATGGCTACACCTTC.

The V call is TRBV7-8, the J call TRBJ2-3, with TRBD2 identical over 9 bases. After removal of 2 bases from V and 4 bases from J, the junction contained 13 bases not matched to a gene. The CDR3 has 18 residues. Germline CDR1 and CDR2: SGHVS and FQNEAQ. DNA of the CDR3: TGTGCCAGCAGCTTACAGTCGGCTAGCGGGATGGTTTCAGATACGCAGTATTTT. Protein product: CASSLQSASGMVSDTQYF. Full variable domain (missing parts from reference TRBV7-8 and TRBJ2-3): GAGVSQSPRYKVAKRGQDVALRCDPISGHVSLFWYQQALGQGPEFLTYFQNEAQLDKSGLPSDRFFAERPEGSVSTLKIQRTQQEDSAVYLCASSLQSASGMVSDTQYFGPGTRLTVL.

The rearrangement uses TRBV14 and TRBJ2-2; D is uncertain. Deletions cut 4 bases from V and 6 bases from J, with 12 bases between. The germline gives CDR1 SGHDN, CDR2 FVKESK. The CDR3 has 14 residues. The CDR3 DNA reads TGTGCCAGCAGCCCCCTTCCTGGGGCCGGGGAGCTGTTTTTT. Translating it yields CASSPLPGAGELFF. The full variable domain, rest sourced from reference TRBV14 and TRBJ2-2, is EAGVTQFPSHSVIEKGQTVTLRCDPISGHDNLYWYRRVMGKEIKFLLHFVKESKQDESGMPNNRFLAERTGGTYSTLKVQPAELEDSGVYFCASSPLPGAGELFFGEGSRLTVL.

The rearrangement links TRBV6-5 to TRBJ1-6; TRBD1 aligns across 10 bases. The CDR3 runs 15 residues. Looked up from germline, CDR1 is MNHEY and CDR2 is SVGAGI. Trimming removed 1 base from V and 9 bases from J; junction bases left unmatched: 3. The CDR3 loop is CASSYFGQGGSPLHF. The CDR3 coding sequence is TGTGCCAGCAGTTACTTCGGACAGGGGGGTTCACCCCTCCACTTT.

V gene TRBV5-5 combines with J gene TRBJ1-1; no definite D call. CDR1 and CDR2 from the germline V gene are SGHKS and YYEKEE (reference sequence). The CDR3 extends over 14 amino acids. The V end was cut by 0 bases, the J end by 0 bases, with 6 bases between. CDR3: CASSLALLNTEAFF. CDR3 sequence (DNA): TGTGCCAGCAGCTTGGCACTTTTGAACACTGAAGCTTTCTTT.